This is a list of T cell receptor beta chains from one sample in a study of CD4+ T cells in melanoma. Clones were sequenced by immunoSEQ multiplex PCR, and TCRdb holds only the in-frame ones, with some missing. The sample yields approximately 16,000 clones, less than 70% seen once. Sequenced input: cells from a culture (not recorded whether cultured in vitro). All receptors derive from a human donor with melanoma. Both conserved end residues are part of each CDR3. Fields, in order: J gene, D gene, clone size, V gene, CDR3 protein, CDR3 DNA. D genes are given only for firm matches. Clone size appears in some rows only: once, few, many, or a class for an expanded clone.

TRBJ1-2	.	.	TRBV15	CATSREAGLVYGYTF	TGTGCCACCAGCAGAGAAGCAGGTCTGGTCTATGGCTACACCTTC
TRBJ2-1	TRBD2	.	TRBV11-2	CASSLGDGLAGGRSEQFF	TGTGCCAGCAGCTTAGGAGACGGGCTAGCGGGGGGGCGTAGTGAGCAGTTCTTC
TRBJ2-3	.	few	TRBV29-1	CSVEDRVEVSTDTQYF	TGCAGCGTTGAAGATCGGGTCGAGGTGAGCACAGATACGCAGTATTTT
TRBJ2-6	TRBD1	.	TRBV4-2	CASLPGQGPFSGANVLTF	TGTGCCAGCTTACCGGGACAGGGCCCCTTCTCTGGGGCCAACGTCCTGACTTTC
TRBJ2-5	TRBD2	.	TRBV7-3	CASSLTATSGGGRTQETQYF	TGTGCCAGCAGCTTAACGGCGACTAGCGGGGGGGGCCGAACCCAAGAGACCCAGTACTTC
TRBJ1-6	TRBD1	.	TRBV19	CASSIEHMRIRGRINSPLHF	TGTGCCAGTAGTATAGAGCATATGAGGATCAGGGGGCGCATTAATTCACCCCTCCACTTT
TRBJ1-1	.	few	TRBV13	CASSRTEAFF	TGTGCCAGCAGCCGGACAGAAGCTTTCTTT
TRBJ2-7	.	.	TRBV2	CASSVPLSYEQYF	TGTGCCAGCAGTGTTCCTCTTTCCTACGAGCAGTACTTC
TRBJ2-5	.	once	TRBV5-1	CASSLQPTRQAGETQYF	TGCGCCAGCAGCTTGCAACCAACAAGACAGGCGGGAGAGACCCAGTACTTC
TRBJ2-3	TRBD2	few	TRBV7-3	CASSPTSGGADTQYF	TGTGCCAGCAGCCCGACTAGCGGGGGGGCAGATACGCAGTATTTT
TRBJ2-1	.	.	TRBV11-2	CASSDPSTLSVFEQFF	TGTGCCAGCAGCGACCCCTCGACCTTAAGCGTTTTCGAGCAGTTCTTC
TRBJ2-3	.	few	TRBV15	CATSRESQDTQYF	TGTGCCACCAGCAGAGAGAGTCAAGATACGCAGTATTTT
TRBJ1-6	.	.	TRBV5-5	CASSLTGTSPLHF	TGTGCCAGCAGCTTGACAGGGACCTCACCCCTCCACTTT
TRBJ1-5	TRBD1	.	TRBV27	CASSWTGLEPQHF	TGTGCCAGCAGTTGGACAGGGCTGGAGCCCCAGCATTTT
TRBJ1-2	TRBD1	few	TRBV2	CASRMRQGGRGYTF	TGTGCCAGCAGGATGAGACAGGGGGGGAGGGGCTACACCTTC
TRBJ1-2	.	.	TRBV11-2	CASSLDGAGNYGYTF	TGTGCCAGCAGCTTAGACGGTGCGGGTAACTATGGCTACACCTTC
TRBJ2-1	.	.	TRBV27	CASSPFLPPGYNEQFF	TGTGCCAGCAGCCCCTTCCTACCCCCGGGTTACAATGAGCAGTTCTTC